What follows is one T cell receptor beta chain and its context. The data are from a study of blood T cell repertoires in COVID-19. Some clones are missing from TCRdb's copy, which holds only in-frame ones; the method was immunoSEQ multiplex PCR. This table holds over 25,000 clones, around 80% found once. The CDR3 totals 17 residues. Per the germline V gene, CDR1 is KGHSH and CDR2 is LQKENI. Germline trimming cut 3 bases from V and 0 bases from J; bases unmatched to any gene: 7. The sequencing sample was made of peripheral blood. V and J are TRBV18 and TRBJ2-3, with 9 bases aligning to TRBD2. The TCR comes from a woman older than 75 with acute or convalescent COVID-19. In DNA, the CDR3 is TGTGCCAGCTCACCTCGCCCGGCGGGGGGGAGCACAGATACGCAGTATTTT. The encoded protein is CASSPRPAGGSTDTQYF. Full variable domain (missing parts from reference TRBV18 and TRBJ2-3): NAGVMQNPRHLVRRRGQEARLRCSPMKGHSHVYWYRQLPEEGLKFMVYLQKENIIDESGMPKERFSAEFPKEGPSILRIQQVVRGDSAAYFCASSPRPAGGSTDTQYFGPGTRLTVL.